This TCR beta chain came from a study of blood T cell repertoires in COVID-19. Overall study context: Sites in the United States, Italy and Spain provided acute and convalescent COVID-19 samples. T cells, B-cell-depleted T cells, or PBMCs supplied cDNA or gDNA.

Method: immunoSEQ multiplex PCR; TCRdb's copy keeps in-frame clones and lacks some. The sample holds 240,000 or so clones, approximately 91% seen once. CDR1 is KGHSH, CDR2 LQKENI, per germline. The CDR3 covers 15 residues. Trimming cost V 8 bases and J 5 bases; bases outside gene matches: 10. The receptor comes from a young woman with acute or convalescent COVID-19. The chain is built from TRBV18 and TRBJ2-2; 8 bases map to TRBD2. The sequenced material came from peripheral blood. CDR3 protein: CASPLSGGRTGELFF. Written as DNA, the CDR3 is TGTGCCAGCCCACTCTCGGGCGGGAGGACCGGGGAGCTGTTTTTT. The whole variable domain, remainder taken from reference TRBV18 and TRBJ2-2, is NAGVMQNPRHLVRRRGQEARLRCSPMKGHSHVYWYRQLPEEGLKFMVYLQKENIIDESGMPKERFSAEFPKEGPSILRIQQVVRGDSAAYFCASPLSGGRTGELFFGEGSRLTVL.